A selection of T cell receptor beta chains follows, all from one sample in a study of blood T cell repertoires in COVID-19. This table comes from immunoSEQ multiplex PCR, and its TCRdb copy is limited to in-frame clones, with some not included. The data hold tens of thousands of clones, with 70% to 90% observed a single time. What was sequenced was peripheral blood. These receptors originate from a woman in her seventies with acute or convalescent COVID-19. Each CDR3 is given with its conserved first and last residue. Each record gives: J gene, V gene, clone size, D gene, CDR3 protein, CDR3 DNA. A D gene is named only where the DNA matches it firmly. Only some rows state a clone size, as once, few, many or a class for expanded clones.

TRBJ1-3 TRBV30 NA NA CAYTGGVMGSGNTIYF TGTGCCTATACCGGGGGAGTCATGGGCTCTGGAAACACCATATATTTT
TRBJ1-4 TRBV2 NA NA CASKVPSSRSEKLFF TGTGCCAGCAAAGTCCCCTCTTCAAGGAGTGAAAAACTGTTTTTT
TRBJ1-1 TRBV30 once NA CARSGVYGEAFF TGTGCCCGCTCCGGGGTTTATGGTGAAGCTTTCTTT
TRBJ1-5 TRBV6-5 NA NA CASSSHTEYSNQPQHF TGTGCCAGCAGTTCCCATACTGAATATAGCAATCAGCCCCAGCATTTT
TRBJ1-3 TRBV11-2 NA TRBD1 CASSFPPPGQVSGNTIYF TGTGCCAGCAGCTTCCCCCCCCCGGGACAGGTATCTGGAAACACCATATATTTT
TRBJ1-1 TRBV10-2 NA NA CASMGQIEAFF TGCGCCAGCATGGGGCAGATTGAAGCTTTCTTT
TRBJ2-3 TRBV10-3 NA TRBD1 CAIRSGQVTDTQYF TGTGCCATCAGATCGGGACAGGTAACAGATACGCAGTATTTT
TRBJ2-7 TRBV3-1/TRBV3-2 once NA CASSQGRFRLVDYEQYF TGTGCCAGCAGCCAAGGCAGGTTCAGGTTGGTAGACTACGAGCAGTACTTC
TRBJ2-3 TRBV18 NA TRBD1 CASSMLPTGGGDTQYF TGTGCCAGCTCGATGTTGCCGACAGGGGGCGGAGATACGCAGTATTTT
TRBJ2-2 TRBV10-3 NA NA CAISTGTGELFF TGTGCCATCAGTACAGGAACCGGGGAGCTGTTTTTT
TRBJ1-2 TRBV5-5 NA TRBD1 CASSLDGQGVGGYTF TGTGCCAGCAGCCTAGACGGACAGGGGGTAGGTGGCTACACCTTC
TRBJ1-2 TRBV7-3 NA NA CASSLSRDSNYGYTF TGTGCCAGCAGTCTTTCCCGGGATAGTAACTATGGCTACACCTTC
TRBJ2-1 TRBV11-2 many NA CASSLGAFTNEQFF TGTGCCAGCAGCTTAGGGGCATTTACAAATGAGCAGTTCTTC
TRBJ1-1 TRBV14 NA NA CASSQDFGGANTEAFF TGTGCCAGCAGCCAAGACTTCGGGGGAGCGAACACTGAAGCTTTCTTT
TRBJ2-3 TRBV2 NA NA CASSPPTGNADTQYF TGTGCCAGCAGCCCGCCGACAGGTAACGCAGATACGCAGTATTTT
TRBJ2-1 TRBV5-1 NA NA CASSSPGTRGNEQFF TGCGCCAGCAGCTCTCCCGGGACAAGGGGCAATGAGCAGTTCTTC
TRBJ2-5 TRBV11-2 NA TRBD1 CASSLGMGQKETQYF TGTGCCAGCAGCTTAGGGATGGGACAGAAAGAGACCCAGTACTTC
TRBJ2-1 TRBV27 NA NA CASSPWGLKIYNEQFF TGTGCCAGCAGTCCCTGGGGACTCAAAATCTACAATGAGCAGTTCTTC
TRBJ2-7 TRBV27 few TRBD2 CASRPLAGEPYEQYF TGTGCCAGCAGACCCCTAGCGGGGGAACCCTACGAGCAGTACTTC
TRBJ1-4 TRBV6-6 NA TRBD1 CASSRPQGAGEKLFF TGTGCCAGCAGTCGCCCCCAGGGGGCTGGGGAAAAACTGTTTTTT
TRBJ2-3 TRBV7-6 NA NA CASSTHSGFTDTQYF TGTGCCAGCAGCACCCACTCAGGGTTCACAGATACGCAGTATTTT
TRBJ2-1 TRBV7-6 NA TRBD2 CASSLVAGGDSEQFF TGTGCCAGCAGCTTAGTAGCGGGAGGGGATAGTGAGCAGTTCTTC
TRBJ2-5 TRBV29-1 NA TRBD2 CSVVSGEETQYF TGCAGCGTTGTCAGCGGGGAAGAGACCCAGTACTTC
TRBJ1-2 TRBV29-1 NA TRBD1 CSVWDRGRGYGYTF TGCAGCGTATGGGACAGGGGAAGGGGCTATGGCTACACCTTC
TRBJ1-2 TRBV6-5 NA NA CASRVTGSNYGYTF TGTGCCAGCAGAGTAACAGGGTCCAACTATGGCTACACCTTC
TRBJ1-6 TRBV5-6 NA TRBD1 CASSTGQGFNSPLHF TGTGCCAGCAGCACAGGACAGGGGTTTAATTCACCCCTCCACTTT
TRBJ2-3 TRBV2 once TRBD2 CASSDGNSGSTDTQYF TGTGCCAGCAGTGACGGAAATAGCGGGAGCACAGATACGCAGTATTTT
TRBJ1-1 TRBV27 NA TRBD1 CASSGTGGWGTEAFF TGTGCCAGCTCCGGGACAGGGGGCTGGGGGACTGAAGCTTTCTTT
TRBJ2-3 TRBV19 NA TRBD1 CASRSGTGGLNTQYF TGTGCCAGTAGATCCGGGACAGGGGGATTGAATACGCAGTATTTT
TRBJ1-5 TRBV6-5 NA NA CASSLGQSNQPQHF TGTGCCAGCAGCCTTGGACAGTCTAATCAGCCCCAGCATTTT
TRBJ2-1 TRBV5-1 NA TRBD2 CASSLDTSGSYNEQFF TGCGCCAGCAGCTTGGACACTAGCGGCTCCTACAATGAGCAGTTCTTC
TRBJ2-2 TRBV10-3 NA NA CAISDTKRDTGELFF TGTGCCATCAGTGACACTAAGAGGGACACCGGGGAGCTGTTTTTT
TRBJ2-5 TRBV15 NA TRBD1 CATSTRDSEETQYF TGTGCCACCAGCACGAGGGACAGCGAGGAGACCCAGTACTTC
TRBJ2-6 TRBV19 once NA CASSITRGGANVLTF TGTGCCAGTAGTATAACCAGGGGTGGGGCCAACGTCCTGACTTTC
TRBJ1-1 TRBV7-2 few TRBD1 CASSLSPGGQNEAFF TGTGCCAGCAGCTTATCGCCCGGGGGACAGAACGAAGCTTTCTTT
TRBJ1-2 TRBV27 NA NA CASSLSRGPYGYTF TGTGCCAGCAGTTTATCTCGAGGGCCCTATGGCTACACCTTC
TRBJ1-4 TRBV10-1 NA NA CASSVRVGEKLFF TGCGCCAGCAGTGTGAGGGTAGGAGAAAAACTGTTTTTT
TRBJ2-5 TRBV5-6 NA NA CASSLAVGRETQYF TGTGCCAGCAGCTTGGCCGTGGGGCGGGAGACCCAGTACTTC
TRBJ1-2 TRBV10-3 NA TRBD1 CAISESFGTGGFRYGYTF TGTGCCATCAGTGAGTCGTTTGGTACAGGGGGATTTCGCTATGGCTACACCTTC
TRBJ2-1 TRBV5-1 NA TRBD2 CASSLELAGYNEQFF TGCGCCAGCAGCTTGGAGTTAGCGGGGTACAATGAGCAGTTCTTC
TRBJ1-1 TRBV5-1 NA NA CASSLDYPGMNTEAFF TGCGCCAGCAGCTTGGATTATCCGGGTATGAACACTGAAGCTTTCTTT
TRBJ2-5 TRBV7-6 NA TRBD1 CASSTTGVGETQYF TGTGCCAGCAGCACTACAGGGGTTGGGGAGACCCAGTACTTC
TRBJ2-1 TRBV27 NA NA CASSVGADNNEQFF TGTGCCAGCAGTGTGGGGGCCGATAACAATGAGCAGTTCTTC
TRBJ1-1 TRBV27 NA NA CASSFRWAGEMNTEAFF TGTGCCAGCAGTTTTAGGTGGGCAGGGGAGATGAACACTGAAGCTTTCTTT
TRBJ2-2 TRBV7-6 NA NA CASSRRQEEAPGELFF TGTGCCAGCAGCCGAAGACAGGAGGAGGCTCCCGGGGAGCTGTTTTTT
TRBJ1-5 TRBV2 NA NA CASSVANQPQHF TGTGCCAGCAGTGTGGCCAATCAGCCCCAGCATTTT
TRBJ1-1 TRBV7-9 NA NA CASIRTGNTEAFF TGTGCCAGCATCCGCACAGGGAACACTGAAGCTTTCTTT
TRBJ2-1 TRBV27 NA TRBD2 CASTETVTSGWDEQFF TGTGCCAGCACCGAAACGGTGACTAGCGGTTGGGATGAGCAGTTCTTC
TRBJ2-7 TRBV2 NA TRBD2 CASSPEGLVITYEQYF TGTGCCAGCTCACCAGAGGGACTAGTGATAACCTACGAGCAGTACTTC
TRBJ2-5 TRBV9 NA TRBD2 CASSGSGGGLETQYF TGTGCCAGCAGCGGTAGCGGGGGGGGATTGGAGACCCAGTACTTC
TRBJ2-2 TRBV28 once NA CATTGTPIERGELFF TGTGCCACCACGGGGACTCCCATTGAAAGAGGGGAGCTGTTTTTT